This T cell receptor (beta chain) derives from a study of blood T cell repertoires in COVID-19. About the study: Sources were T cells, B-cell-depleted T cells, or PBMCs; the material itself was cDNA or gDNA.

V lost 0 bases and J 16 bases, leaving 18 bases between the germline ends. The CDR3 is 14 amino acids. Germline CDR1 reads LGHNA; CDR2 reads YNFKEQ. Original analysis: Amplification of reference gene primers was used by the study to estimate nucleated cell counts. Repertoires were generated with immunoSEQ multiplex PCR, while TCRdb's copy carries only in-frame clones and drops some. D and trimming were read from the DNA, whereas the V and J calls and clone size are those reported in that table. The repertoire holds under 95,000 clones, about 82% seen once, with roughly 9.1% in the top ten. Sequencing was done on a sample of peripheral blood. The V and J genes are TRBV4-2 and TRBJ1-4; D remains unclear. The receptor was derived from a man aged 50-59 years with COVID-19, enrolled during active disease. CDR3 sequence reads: CASSQDPGSNTQFF. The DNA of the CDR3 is TGTGCCAGCAGCCAAGATCCAGGTTCCAATACACAGTTTTTT.